The 23 T cell receptor beta chains below come from one sample, sequenced in a study of regulatory T cells in long-lasting Graves disease. The TCR beta library used iRepertoire HTBI primers with Arm-PCR amplification of CDR3. TCRdb re-analysed the multiplex PCR reads in MiXCR, keeping a single row per CDR3 protein. The table shows 200,000 to 250,000 distinct CDR3 sequences, with just over 20% occurring only once. Regarding time point: newly diagnosed GD, antithyroid drugs for less than 3 months. Construction of the TCR library relied on RNA isolated from PBMCs. This specimen was peripheral blood mononuclear cells (PBMCs), taken at new diagnosis, from a patient treated with antithyroid drugs. These receptors originate from a female donor with Graves disease.

Ten or more counts support this clonotype. The genes are TRBV12-3 or TRBV12-4 and TRBJ2-3; TRBD2 might be the D (6 bases). This CDR3 is built from 14 residues. Trimming took off 1 base at V and 8 bases at J, with 13 bases between the two ends. CDR3 DNA sequence: TGTGCCAGCAGTTTAGGAGGCCACGGGGGTACGCAGTATTTT. Its translation is CASSLGGHGGTQYF.

There are many counts of this clonotype. This chain connects TRBV6-1 to TRBJ2-7, with TRBD1 matching 8 bases. V dropped 3 bases and J dropped 4; count of bases not matched to a gene: 8. Germline V gene lookup returns CDR1 MNHNS and CDR2 SASEGT. The CDR3 contains 15 residues. The CDR3 is CASSDSRDRMYEQYF. The CDR3 DNA sequence: TGTGCCAGCAGTGACTCCCGGGACAGGATGTACGAGCAGTACTTC.

This clonotype has a count of ten or more. The chain has TRBV3-1 and TRBJ2-1; D perhaps matches TRBD2 (6 bases). Trimming removed 3 bases at V and 9 bases at J, with 15 bases between. This CDR3 is built from 14 residues. CDR1 and CDR2 from the germline V gene are LGHDT and YNNKEL (reference sequence). CDR3 coding DNA: TGTGCCAGCAGCCACCTAGCGAGTGGGGGTGAGCAGTTCTTC. Its protein is CASSHLASGGEQFF.

This clonotype has only a few counts. V and J are TRBV18 and TRBJ1-1, with D perhaps TRBD1 (5 bases). Trimming shortened V by 2 bases and J by 5 bases, and 18 bases separated the two germline ends. The CDR3 runs to 16 residues. In germline, CDR1 is KGHSH, CDR2 LQKENI. CDR3 sequence (DNA): TGTGCCAGCTCACCAGGCGCCTCGGGACTTAGGACTGAAGCTTTCTTT. Protein product: CASSPGASGLRTEAFF.

The sample holds many counts of this clonotype. This sequence joins TRBV24-1 and TRBJ1-2, with D possibly matching TRBD1 (6 bases). The CDR3 runs 14 residues. V lost 3 bases, J lost 7 bases, and 14 bases lay in between. CDR1 and CDR2 from the germline V gene are KGHDR and SFDVKD. The CDR3 reads CATSDQQGLAGYTF. The CDR3 DNA sequence: TGTGCCACCAGTGATCAGCAGGGGTTGGCTGGCTACACCTTC.

This clonotype showed up just once. A far bigger clonotype differs at one base, so this is likely a read error. The conserved closing phenylalanine or tryptophan is absent in this CDR3, likely reflecting a read error. V usage is TRBV27 and J usage is TRBJ1-1; D perhaps matches TRBD1 (5 bases). Trimming shortened V by 7 bases and J by 4 bases, and 13 bases separated the two germline ends. This CDR3 has 13 residues. The V gene's germline CDR1 is MNHEY and CDR2 SMNVEV (reference sequence). CDR3 protein: CASTRDGLTEAFL. The CDR3 DNA reads as TGTGCCAGCACCCGGGACGGCCTCACTGAAGCTTTCCTT.

The genes are TRBV4-3 and TRBJ2-1; 9 bases fit TRBD2. Germline lookup yields CDR1 LGHNA and CDR2 YSLEER. Losses at the gene ends were 5 bases for V and 4 bases for J; bases not matched to a gene: 9. This CDR3 is built from 16 residues. The CDR3 bases are TGCGCCAGCAGCGATCTTACTAGCGGGCAATACAATGAGCAGTTCTTC. This translates into CASSDLTSGQYNEQFF.

The table lists this clonotype with many counts. This chain connects TRBV4-1 to TRBJ1-4; the match to TRBD1 covers 8 bases. The germline V gene has CDR1 MGHRA and CDR2 YSYEKL. CDR3 length: 16 residues. The V and J ends lost 3 bases and 8 bases, in that order; junction bases with no gene match: 11. The chain's CDR3 is CASSHLARDRNEKLFF. As DNA, the CDR3 is TGCGCCAGCAGCCATTTGGCCCGGGACAGGAACGAAAAACTGTTTTTT.

This clonotype appeared many times. The chain uses TRBV29-1 and TRBJ2-1; 7 positions match TRBD2. Germline CDR1 is SQVTM and CDR2 is ANQGSEA. The V and J ends lost 7 bases and 1 base, in that order; junction bases with no gene match: 4. CDR3 length: 13 residues. CDR3 sequence (DNA): TGCAGCGGGGGGGGGAGGTCCTACAATGAGCAGTTCTTC. Its protein is CSGGGRSYNEQFF.

This clonotype was observed a handful of times. The chain couples TRBV20-1 to TRBJ2-7; D unresolved. CDR1 and CDR2 (germline): DFQATT, SNEGSKA (reference sequence). This CDR3 contains 10 residues. V shed 5 bases and J shed 4 bases, with 6 bases lying between them. This CDR3 reads CSAQEYEQYF. DNA for the CDR3: TGCAGTGCTCAAGAATACGAGCAGTACTTC.

In regard to this clonotype: This may stem from a read error, because a much larger clone lies one nucleotide away. The gene calls are TRBV15 and TRBJ2-7, with D perhaps matching TRBD1 or TRBD2 (7 bases each). The CDR3 runs to 14 residues. Germline V gene lookup returns CDR1 LNHNV and CDR2 YYDKDF (reference sequence). The germline V and J ends were trimmed by 4 bases and 3 bases, with 13 bases remaining between them. The CDR3, as DNA: TGTGCCACCAGCACAGGGGGGGGAGGCTACGAGCAGTACTTC. It yields the protein CATSTGGGGYEQYF. The complete variable domain, with remaining parts taken from reference TRBV15 and TRBJ2-7, reads DAMVIQNPRYQVTQFGKPVTLSCSQTLNHNVMYWYQQKSSQAPKLLFHYYDKDFNNEADTPDNFQSRRPNTSFCFLDIRSPGLGDTAMYLCATSTGGGGYEQYFGPGTRLTVT.

The sample holds many counts of this clonotype. The chain carries TRBV7-2 and TRBJ2-7; the D is unclear. The germline V and J ends were trimmed by 0 bases and 4 bases, with 10 bases remaining between them. The CDR3 runs to 14 residues. Germline V gives CDR1 SGHTA, CDR2 FQGNSA. This CDR3 is CASSLALLGYEQYF. The CDR3 region has the DNA TGTGCCAGCAGCTTAGCCCTCCTGGGGTACGAGCAGTACTTC.

This clonotype has ten or more counts. The V gene is TRBV11-2, the J gene TRBJ1-2; 7 bases line up with TRBD1. Trimming removed 4 bases from V and 0 bases from J; junction bases left unmatched: 11. Per the germline V gene, CDR1 is SGHAT and CDR2 is FQNNGV. The CDR3 has 17 residues. CDR3 loop: CASSSGQVESTNYGYTF. In nucleotides, the CDR3 is TGTGCCAGCAGCTCTGGACAGGTGGAGTCAACTAACTATGGCTACACCTTC.

Many counts were recorded for this clonotype. The chain recombines TRBV30 with TRBJ1-2, with D tentatively TRBD1 (5 bases). Germline loops: CDR1 GTSNPN, CDR2 SVGIG (reference sequence). The CDR3 extends over 11 amino acids. Deletions cut 0 bases from V and 7 bases from J, with 6 bases between. The CDR3 loop is CAWSVRGGYTF. The CDR3 DNA is TGTGCCTGGAGTGTAAGGGGTGGCTACACCTTC.

Of note for this clonotype: Only one base separates this from a far larger clonotype, so it likely reflects a read error. The V and J genes are TRBV10-3 and TRBJ2-7; TRBD2 might be the D (5 bases). Germline CDR1 ENHRY, CDR2 SYGVKD. The CDR3 has 11 amino acids. Trimming took off 10 bases at V and 7 bases at J, with 14 bases between the two ends. The CDR3 DNA sequence: TGTGCCAGCAGCGGCTACAATGAGCAGTACTTC. Amino acids: CASSGYNEQYF.

The rearrangement uses TRBV6-2 or TRBV6-3 and TRBJ2-3, with D perhaps TRBD1 (5 bases). Per germline, CDR1 MNHEY and CDR2 SVGEGT. CDR3 length equals 15 residues. With 6 bases removed from V and 0 bases from J, the gap between germline ends came to 13 bases. In nucleotides, the CDR3 is TGTGCCAGCAGGACAGCCAGGACGAGCACAGATACGCAGTATTTT. Protein sequence: CASRTARTSTDTQYF.

This clonotype was seen ten or more times. The V and J genes are TRBV19 and TRBJ2-7, with 7 bases lining up with TRBD2. The V gene's germline CDR1 is LNHDA and CDR2 SQIVND (reference sequence). CDR3 length: 14 amino acids. With V trimmed by 7 bases and J by 5 bases, 11 bases remained unmatched. CDR3 in DNA: TGTGCCAGTAAGCGGGACTACACCGCTGACGAGCAGTACTTC. Encoded protein: CASKRDYTADEQYF.

At least ten counts were recorded for this clonotype. The V gene is TRBV13, the J gene TRBJ2-1; D is unclear. V lost 5 bases to trimming and J lost 0 bases, with 11 bases between them. The CDR3 consists of 15 residues. CDR1 is PRHDT, CDR2 FYEKMQ, per germline (reference sequence). The CDR3: CASSPEISSYNEQFF. CDR3 nucleotide sequence: TGTGCCAGCAGCCCGGAAATTAGCTCCTACAATGAGCAGTTCTTC.

This clonotype was seen at least ten times. The rearrangement links TRBV7-6 to TRBJ2-3; D is ambiguous. V lost 1 base, J lost 0 bases, and 5 bases lay in between. CDR3 length equals 14 residues. The V gene's germline CDR1 is SGHVS and CDR2 FNYEAQ. In DNA, the CDR3 is TGTGCCAGCAGCTTAGGGGCTAGCACAGATACGCAGTATTTT. Amino acids: CASSLGASTDTQYF.

V and J are TRBV18 and TRBJ1-1; D is perhaps TRBD1 (5 bases). Trimming removed 6 bases from V and 1 base from J, with 18 bases in between. The CDR3 extends over 16 amino acids. The germline CDR1 and CDR2 sequences are KGHSH and LQKENI. CDR3 region: CASSRKERGGNTEAFF. DNA of the CDR3: TGTGCCAGCTCCCGCAAAGAAAGGGGCGGGAACACTGAAGCTTTCTTT.

This clonotype was recorded many times. The genes are TRBV7-6 and TRBJ1-1; no firm D call. CDR3 length: 15 amino acids. Germline CDR1 is SGHVS and CDR2 is FNYEAQ. With 1 base removed from V and 10 bases from J, the gap between germline ends came to 19 bases. In nucleotides, the CDR3 is TGTGCCAGCAGCTTAGTCCCCGACCTTACCAGAGGAGCTTTCTTT. Its translation: CASSLVPDLTRGAFF.

This chain connects TRBV6-9 to TRBJ2-5, with TRBD2 matching 10 bases. The CDR3 runs to 15 residues. Unmatched junction bases numbered 3, after V lost 3 bases and J lost 2 bases. Germline CDR1 is MNHGY and CDR2 is SVAAGI. CDR3 residues: CASSYRAGGQETQYF. CDR3 in DNA: TGTGCCAGCAGTTACCGAGCGGGGGGGCAAGAGACCCAGTACTTC.

This clonotype showed up many times. CDR3 sequence reads: CSARSARKTDTQYF. The CDR3 DNA follows: TGCAGTGCTAGGTCGGCGCGGAAGACAGATACGCAGTATTTT. The J gene is TRBJ2-3, the V gene TRBV20-1; the D is unclear. V lost 3 bases to trimming and J lost 3 bases, with 13 bases between them. Germline V gene lookup returns CDR1 DFQATT and CDR2 SNEGSKA (reference sequence). The CDR3 contains 14 residues.